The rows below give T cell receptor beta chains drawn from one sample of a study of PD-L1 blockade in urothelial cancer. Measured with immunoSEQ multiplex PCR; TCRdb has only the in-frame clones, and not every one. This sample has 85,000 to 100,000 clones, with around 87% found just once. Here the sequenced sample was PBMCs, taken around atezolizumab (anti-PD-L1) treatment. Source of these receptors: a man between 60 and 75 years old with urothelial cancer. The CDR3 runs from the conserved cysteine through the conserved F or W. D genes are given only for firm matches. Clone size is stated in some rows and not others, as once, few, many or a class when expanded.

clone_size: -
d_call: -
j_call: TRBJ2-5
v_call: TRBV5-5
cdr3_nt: TGTGCCAGCAGCTTGCGGCGACTGTACCAAGAGACCCAGTACTTC
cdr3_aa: CASSLRRLYQETQYF

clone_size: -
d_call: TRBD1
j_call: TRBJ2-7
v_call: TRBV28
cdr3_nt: TGTGCCAGCAGTCCCTCAGACGGACAGGGGGCTTACGAGCAGTACTTC
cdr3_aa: CASSPSDGQGAYEQYF

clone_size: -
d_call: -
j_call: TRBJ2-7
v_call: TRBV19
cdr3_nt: TGTGCCAGTGCCCCTAGCCAGCGGACCACCTACGAGCAGTACTTC
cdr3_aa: CASAPSQRTTYEQYF

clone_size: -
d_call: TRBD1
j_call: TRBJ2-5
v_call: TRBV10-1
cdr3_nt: TGCGCCAGCAGTGAGTGGGTCAGGGGGCAATGTGAGACCCAGTACTTC
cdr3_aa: CASSEWVRGQCETQYF

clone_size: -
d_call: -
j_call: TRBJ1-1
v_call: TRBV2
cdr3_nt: TGTGCCAGCACGCGGAACACTGAAGCTTTCTTT
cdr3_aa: CASTRNTEAFF

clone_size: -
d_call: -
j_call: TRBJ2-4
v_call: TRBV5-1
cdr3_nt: TGCGCCAGCAGCACAGGACGGCGGCAGGGTGGGGAAGAAAACATTCAGTACTTC
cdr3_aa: CASSTGRRQGGEENIQYF

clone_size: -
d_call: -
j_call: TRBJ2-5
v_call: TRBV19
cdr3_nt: TGTGCCAGTAGTATGATGGGGGGTGCCAAAGAGACCCAGTACTTC
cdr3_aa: CASSMMGGAKETQYF

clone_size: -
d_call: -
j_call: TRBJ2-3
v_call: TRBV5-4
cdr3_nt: TGTGCCAGCAGCTTTAACAGCCGTAGCACAGATACGCAGTATTTT
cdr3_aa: CASSFNSRSTDTQYF

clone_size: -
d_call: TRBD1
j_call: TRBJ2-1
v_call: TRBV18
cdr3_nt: TGTGCCAGCTCGGGACAGGGGGTGAAGAATGAGCAGTTCTTC
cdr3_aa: CASSGQGVKNEQFF

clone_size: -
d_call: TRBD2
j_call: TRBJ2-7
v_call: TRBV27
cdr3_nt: TGTGCCAGCAGTGAGGCTAGCGGGGGCCACGAGCAGTACTTC
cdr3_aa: CASSEASGGHEQYF

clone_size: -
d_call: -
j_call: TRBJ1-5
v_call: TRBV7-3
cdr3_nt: TGTGCCAGCAGCACAGGGTACGGTCAGCCCCAGCATTTT
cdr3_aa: CASSTGYGQPQHF

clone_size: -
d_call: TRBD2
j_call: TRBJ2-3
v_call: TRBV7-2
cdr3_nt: TGTGCCAGCAGGCTCACTAGCGGGGGGGCAGATACGCAGTATTTT
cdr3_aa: CASRLTSGGADTQYF

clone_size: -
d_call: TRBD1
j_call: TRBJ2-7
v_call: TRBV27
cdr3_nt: TGTGCCAGCTGGGACTCGGGACAGGGTGTCAAAGAGCAGTACTTC
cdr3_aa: CASWDSGQGVKEQYF

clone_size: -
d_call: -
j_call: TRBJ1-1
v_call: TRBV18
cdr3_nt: TGTGCCAGCTCACCACGGCAGGGTACTCAGGACACTGAAGCTTTCTTT
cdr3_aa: CASSPRQGTQDTEAFF

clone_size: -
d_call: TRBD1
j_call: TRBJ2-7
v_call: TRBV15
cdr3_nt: TGTGCCACCAGTCCTATCCCTGGGGACAGGGGGCTGGGGGAGCAGTACTTC
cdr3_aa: CATSPIPGDRGLGEQYF

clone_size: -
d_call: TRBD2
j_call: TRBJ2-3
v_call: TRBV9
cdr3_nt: TGTGCCAGCAGCGCCCTCGGGACTAGCGGGGGAGATACGCAGTATTTT
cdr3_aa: CASSALGTSGGDTQYF

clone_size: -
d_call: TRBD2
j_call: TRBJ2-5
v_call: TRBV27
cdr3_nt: TGTGCCAGCAGTTCACTAGCGCTGCAAGAGACCCAGTACTTC
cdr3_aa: CASSSLALQETQYF

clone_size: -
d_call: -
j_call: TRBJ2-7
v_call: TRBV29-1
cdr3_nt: TGCAGCGTCAGGCCAGGGGAGAACTCCTACGAGCAGTACTTC
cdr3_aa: CSVRPGENSYEQYF

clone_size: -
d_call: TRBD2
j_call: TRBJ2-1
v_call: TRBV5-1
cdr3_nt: TGCGCCAGCAGCTTGGTTCCAGCGGGAGGGCCCTCGTCATCCTACAATGAGCAGTTCTTC
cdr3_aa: CASSLVPAGGPSSSYNEQFF

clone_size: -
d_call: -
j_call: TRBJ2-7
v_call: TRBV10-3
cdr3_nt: TGTGCCATCAGTGATGGAGGGACCCTTTCCTACGAGCAGTACTTC
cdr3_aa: CAISDGGTLSYEQYF

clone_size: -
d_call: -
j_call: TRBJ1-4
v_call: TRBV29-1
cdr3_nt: TGCAGCTCGTCGACAGGACTTAATGAAAAACTGTTTTTT
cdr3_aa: CSSSTGLNEKLFF

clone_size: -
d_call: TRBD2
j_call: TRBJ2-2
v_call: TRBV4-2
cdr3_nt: TGTGCCAGCAGCCAAGACCCCGAAGCGGGAGGGCCCACCGGGGAGCTGTTTTTT
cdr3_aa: CASSQDPEAGGPTGELFF

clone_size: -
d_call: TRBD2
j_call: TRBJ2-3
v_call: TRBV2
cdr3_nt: TGTGCCAGCAGTGAGAGCGGGGCCACAGATACGCAGTATTTT
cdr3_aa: CASSESGATDTQYF

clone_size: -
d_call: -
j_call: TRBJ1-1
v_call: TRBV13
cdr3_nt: TGTGCCAGCAGCGCAAGGACAGACACTGAAGCTTTCTTT
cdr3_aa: CASSARTDTEAFF

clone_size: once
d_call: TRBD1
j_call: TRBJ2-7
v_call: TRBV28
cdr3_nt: TGTGCCAGCAGCCCCCCATTGGGGACAGGGGAGCAGTACTTC
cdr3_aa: CASSPPLGTGEQYF

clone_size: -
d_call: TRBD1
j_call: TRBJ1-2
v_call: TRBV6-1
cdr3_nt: TGTGCCAGCAGTCGGACAGGGGGCGGCGGCTACACCTTC
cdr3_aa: CASSRTGGGGYTF

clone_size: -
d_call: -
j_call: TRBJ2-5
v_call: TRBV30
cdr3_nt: TGTGCCTGCTCGGGGGAAGAGACCCAGTACTTC
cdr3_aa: CACSGEETQYF

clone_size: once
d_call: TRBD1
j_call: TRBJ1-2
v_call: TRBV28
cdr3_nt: TGTGCCAGCAGTTTGGAGGGGGCGGGCTATGGCTACACCTTC
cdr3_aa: CASSLEGAGYGYTF

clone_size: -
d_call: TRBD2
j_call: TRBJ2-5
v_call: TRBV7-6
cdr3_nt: TGTGCCAGCACCCTTAACCCAGGGCGGGAGCAGACCCAGTACTTC
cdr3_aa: CASTLNPGREQTQYF

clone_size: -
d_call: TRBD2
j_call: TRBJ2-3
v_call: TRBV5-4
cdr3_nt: TGTGCCAGCAGAAAGCGGGGGGGGGACACAGATACGCAGTATTTT
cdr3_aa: CASRKRGGDTDTQYF

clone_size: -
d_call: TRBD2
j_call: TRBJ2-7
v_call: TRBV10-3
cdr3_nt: TGTGCCATCACTTGGAGGGAGGGCTACGAGCAGTACTTC
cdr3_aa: CAITWREGYEQYF

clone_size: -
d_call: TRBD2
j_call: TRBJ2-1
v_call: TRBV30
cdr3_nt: TGTGCCTGGACACCAGCGGGAGCCTACAATGAGCAGTTCTTC
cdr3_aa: CAWTPAGAYNEQFF

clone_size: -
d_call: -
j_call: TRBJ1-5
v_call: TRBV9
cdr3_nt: TGTGCCAGCAGCGTAGCTGGGCAGCTCAATCAGCCCCAGCATTTT
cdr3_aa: CASSVAGQLNQPQHF

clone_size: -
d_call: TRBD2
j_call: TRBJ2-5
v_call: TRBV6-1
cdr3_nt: TGTGCCAGCACCTACGGGGGGAGGTACCAAGAGACCCAGTACTTC
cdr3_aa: CASTYGGRYQETQYF

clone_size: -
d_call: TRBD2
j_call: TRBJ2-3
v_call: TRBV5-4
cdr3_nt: TGTGCCAGCAGCTTTACTAGCGGGAGGTCAGATACGCAGTATTTT
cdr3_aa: CASSFTSGRSDTQYF

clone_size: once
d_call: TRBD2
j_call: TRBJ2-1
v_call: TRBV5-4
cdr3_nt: TGTGCCAGCAGCTTGGGACTAGCGGGAGGAGGTAGACAGTTCTTC
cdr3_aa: CASSLGLAGGGRQFF

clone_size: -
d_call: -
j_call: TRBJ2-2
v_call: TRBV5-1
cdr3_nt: TGCGCCAGCAGCTTGGACAGGGTGTCGGGGGAGCTGTTTTTT
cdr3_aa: CASSLDRVSGELFF

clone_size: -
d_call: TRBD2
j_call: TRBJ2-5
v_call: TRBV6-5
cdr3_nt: TGTGCCAGCAGTCCCGGGGGACTAGGAGAGACCCAGTACTTC
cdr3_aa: CASSPGGLGETQYF

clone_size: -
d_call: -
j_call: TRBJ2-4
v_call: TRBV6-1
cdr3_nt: TGTGCCAGCAGTGAACGAGGGCCAAGCTCATCCATTCAGTACTTC
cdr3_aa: CASSERGPSSSIQYF

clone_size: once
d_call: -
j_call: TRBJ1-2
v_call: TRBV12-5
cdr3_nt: TGTGCTAGTGGTTTGGTAGAGGGAGGCTACACCTTC
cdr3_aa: CASGLVEGGYTF

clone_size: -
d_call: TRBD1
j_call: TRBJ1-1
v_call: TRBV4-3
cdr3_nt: TGCGCCAGCAGCACTGGACAGGTTAACACTGAAGCTTTCTTT
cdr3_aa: CASSTGQVNTEAFF

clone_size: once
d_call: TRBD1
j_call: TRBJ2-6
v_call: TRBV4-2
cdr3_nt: TGTGCCAGTTCTAGGACAGGGCAATCTGGGGCCAACGTCCTGACTTTC
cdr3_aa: CASSRTGQSGANVLTF

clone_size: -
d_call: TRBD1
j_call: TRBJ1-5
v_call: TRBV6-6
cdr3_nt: TGTGCCAGCAGTCCTGCGGACAGGAATCAGCCCCAGCATTTT
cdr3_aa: CASSPADRNQPQHF

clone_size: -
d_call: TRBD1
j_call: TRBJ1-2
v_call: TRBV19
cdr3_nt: TGTGCCAGTAGTATGGACAGGGGGCCCTATGGCTACACCTTC
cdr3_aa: CASSMDRGPYGYTF

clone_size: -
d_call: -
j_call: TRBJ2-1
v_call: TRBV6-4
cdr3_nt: TGTGCCAGCAGTGCAAGCAGGGGCTATGAGCAGTTCTTC
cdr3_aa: CASSASRGYEQFF

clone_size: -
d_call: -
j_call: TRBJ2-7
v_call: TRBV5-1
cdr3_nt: TGCGCCAGCAGCTTGGCGCAGGGGACCTACGAGCAGTACTTC
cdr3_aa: CASSLAQGTYEQYF

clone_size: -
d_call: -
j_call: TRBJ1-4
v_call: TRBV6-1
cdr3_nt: TGTGCCAGCAGTGACAGGGGACTAAAGGAAAAACTGTTTTTT
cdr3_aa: CASSDRGLKEKLFF

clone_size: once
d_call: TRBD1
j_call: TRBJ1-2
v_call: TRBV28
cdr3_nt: TGTGCGACAGGGCCCCTATATGGCTACACCTTC
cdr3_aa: CATGPLYGYTF

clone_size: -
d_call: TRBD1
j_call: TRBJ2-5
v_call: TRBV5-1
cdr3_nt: TGCGCCAGCAGCTTGGTGAGGGGGCGAAGCCAAGAGACCCAGTACTTC
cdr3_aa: CASSLVRGRSQETQYF

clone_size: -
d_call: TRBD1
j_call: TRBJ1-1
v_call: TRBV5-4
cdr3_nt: TGTGCCAGCAGCTGGGACAGGGCCACTGAAGCTTTCTTT
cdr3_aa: CASSWDRATEAFF